These T cell receptor beta chains were read from a single sample in a study of vaccination effects on CD4 cells after COVID-19. Assay used: immunoSEQ multiplex PCR; TCRdb lists only in-frame clones, some missing. This sample yields approximately 70,000 clones, of which 81% are seen a single time; 1% to 1.5% belongs to the top ten. No antigen is known for these receptors. The sequencing used CD4+ T cells from PBMCs cultured with HCoV-229E spike peptides, collected after COVID-19 vaccination. All receptors come from a human donor who received a COVID-19 vaccine. CDR3s include the opening cysteine and the closing phenylalanine or tryptophan. The order of the fields is CDR3 length, clone size, V gene, J gene, D gene, CDR3 DNA, CDR3 protein. The D gene is left open where the match is weak. Only part of the rows carry a size: once, few, many, or a class if the clone is expanded.

13	.	TRBV12-3/TRBV12-4	TRBJ2-3	.	TGTGCCAGCAGGGTCATACTCCCAGATACGCAGTATTTT	CASRVILPDTQYF
15	.	TRBV7-3	TRBJ2-1	.	TGTGCCAGCAGCCTAATGGGCTACTCCTACAATGAGCAGTTCTTC	CASSLMGYSYNEQFF
13	few	TRBV6-6	TRBJ1-5	.	TGTGCCAGCAGTCGTCAAAGGGATCAGCCCCAGCATTTT	CASSRQRDQPQHF
13	few	TRBV2	TRBJ1-3	.	TGTGCCAGCGGGAGTGTCTCTGGAAACACCATATATTTT	CASGSVSGNTIYF
13	.	TRBV19	TRBJ1-2	.	TGTGCCAGTAGTATATGGGCTCGAGATGGCTACACCTTC	CASSIWARDGYTF
15	.	TRBV19	TRBJ1-1	.	TGTGCCAGTAGTCCTCAAACAGTTATTAACACTGAAGCTTTCTTT	CASSPQTVINTEAFF
12	few	TRBV7-9	TRBJ2-1	.	TGTGCCAGCACCAGAGCCAACAATGAGCAGTTCTTC	CASTRANNEQFF
15	.	TRBV2	TRBJ1-5	.	TGTGCCAGCAAGTCCGGGACGAATAGCAATCAGCCCCAGCATTTT	CASKSGTNSNQPQHF
14	.	TRBV10-3	TRBJ1-2	.	TGTGCCATCAGTGTCCAGGTCGGGAACTATGGCTACACCTTC	CAISVQVGNYGYTF
16	.	TRBV7-9	TRBJ2-6	TRBD2	TGTGCCAGCAGCCCCTGGGGGAGGGCTGGGGCCAACGTCCTGACTTTC	CASSPWGRAGANVLTF
18	.	TRBV5-1	TRBJ1-2	.	TGCGCCAGCAGCTTCGGTAACAGCACCCGGATAGCTAACTATGGCTACACCTTC	CASSFGNSTRIANYGYTF
14	.	TRBV7-2	TRBJ2-5	.	TGTGCCAGCAGCTTAGGGTCCCAGGCGGAGACCCAGTACTTC	CASSLGSQAETQYF
14	few	TRBV10-3	TRBJ1-2	.	TGTGCCATCAGTGAGACTTTAGCTAACTATGGCTACACCTTC	CAISETLANYGYTF
16	.	TRBV2	TRBJ1-6	.	TGTGCCAGCAGTGAATCGGGCCCGAATCTAGGTTCACCCCTCCACTTT	CASSESGPNLGSPLHF
14	once	TRBV6-5	TRBJ2-3	TRBD1	TGTGCCAGCAGTCGCGAGCAGGGGGCAAATACGCAGTATTTT	CASSREQGANTQYF
15	once	TRBV6-5	TRBJ2-4	TRBD1	TGTGCCAGCAGCATTTATGACAGGGTGCAAAACATTCAGTACTTC	CASSIYDRVQNIQYF
14	.	TRBV7-3	TRBJ2-2	.	TGTGCCAGCAGCCGCCGGACGGGGGCCGGGGAGCTGTTTTTT	CASSRRTGAGELFF
11	once	TRBV24-1	TRBJ2-1	.	TGTGCCACCAGTGGGGGGAATGAGCAGTTCTTC	CATSGGNEQFF
12	.	TRBV2	TRBJ1-5	TRBD1	TGTGCCAGCGACAGGGGCAATCAGCCCCAGCATTTT	CASDRGNQPQHF
15	few	TRBV11-3	TRBJ1-1	.	TGTGCCAGCAGCTCAGGACGGGAATATGACACTGAAGCTTTCTTT	CASSSGREYDTEAFF
15	.	TRBV18	TRBJ2-3	.	TGTGCCAGCTCCCTTCGCGGGGACTTCACAGATACGCAGTATTTT	CASSLRGDFTDTQYF
16	.	TRBV7-2	TRBJ2-5	TRBD1	TGTGCCAGCAGGTTCCCGGGACAGGGGGCCCCAGAGACCCAGTACTTC	CASRFPGQGAPETQYF
14	.	TRBV27	TRBJ1-1	.	TGTGCCAGCAGTTTAAAGGGACCTCACACTGAAGCTTTCTTT	CASSLKGPHTEAFF
18	.	TRBV5-8	TRBJ2-3	.	TGTGCCAGACCTAGGATTGGGGGGTCCACTACGAGCACAGATACGCAGTATTTT	CARPRIGGSTTSTDTQYF
14	.	TRBV11-2	TRBJ1-1	.	TGTGCCAGCAGCTTATTTCGCGGGAACACTGAAGCTTTCTTT	CASSLFRGNTEAFF
16	.	TRBV5-8	TRBJ1-6	.	TGTGCCAGCATTCGAAGAGGGTCGGGCTATAATTCACCCCTCCACTTT	CASIRRGSGYNSPLHF
14	.	TRBV19	TRBJ1-2	.	TGTGCCAGTAGTGACGGGTCCGGAGGCTATGGCTACACCTTC	CASSDGSGGYGYTF
16	.	TRBV29-1	TRBJ2-1	.	TGCAGCGTTGAAGTGCAGACGCGGAGCTCCTACAATGAGCAGTTCTTC	CSVEVQTRSSYNEQFF